The 8 T cell receptor beta chains given below trace back to one sample, sequenced in a study of identical twins. MiXCR, applied by TCRdb to the 5' RACE reads, yields one record per CDR3 protein. Among about 300,000 distinct CDR3 sequences, roughly 12% were seen once, and the ten largest hold around 7.8%. These data were likewise used in another study, on yellow fever vaccine responses in identical twins.

Specimen: CD8+ T cells sorted from blood. The receptors were gathered from a woman under 30 in good health.

This clonotype was detected a few times. This chain uses TRBV7-9 with TRBJ2-5; TRBD1 agrees at 8 bases. The trim removed 2 bases at V and 2 bases at J, leaving 4 bases unmatched. CDR3 size: 15 residues. The germline gives CDR1 SEHNR, CDR2 FQNEAQ (reference sequence). CDR3 sequence (DNA): TGTGCCAGCAGCTTATCAGGGGGCTGGCAAGAGACCCAGTACTTC. This gives the protein CASSLSGGWQETQYF.

This clonotype has at least ten counts. The CDR3 bases are TGTGCCAGCAGCTCCCTAGCGGGAGGCTCCTACAATGAGCAGTTCTTC. This codes for CASSSLAGGSYNEQFF. This chain joins TRBV7-9 and TRBJ2-1, with 11 bases that match TRBD2. Trimming at V came to 4 bases and at J to 0 bases, leaving 2 bases not matched to a gene. The CDR3 is made up of 16 amino acids. Germline values: CDR1 SEHNR, CDR2 FQNEAQ (reference sequence).

This clonotype turned up a few times. The chain employs TRBV7-9 and TRBJ2-7; 7 bases line up with TRBD2. Germline V lookup: CDR1 SEHNR, CDR2 FQNEAQ (reference sequence). The CDR3 is made up of 14 amino acids. Trimming took 0 bases from V and 3 from J; bases not matched to a gene: 2. CDR3 nucleotides: TGTGCCAGCAGCTTAGCCGCGGGGGTCTACGAGCAGTACTTC. Protein sequence: CASSLAAGVYEQYF.

This clonotype has just a few counts. V usage is TRBV12-3 or TRBV12-4 and J usage is TRBJ2-7, with a possible D match to TRBD1 (5 bases). The V end was cut by 1 base, the J end by 5 bases, with 12 bases between. The CDR3 runs to 14 residues. In nucleotides, the CDR3 is TGTGCCAGCAGTTTAGGGGGCATATTGGACGAGCAGTACTTC. The encoded protein is CASSLGGILDEQYF.

This clonotype has more than one count but fewer than ten. The chain combines TRBV25-1 with TRBJ1-4; a possible D gene is TRBD1 (5 bases). Per the germline V gene, CDR1 is MGHDK and CDR2 is SYGVNS. V lost 8 bases to trimming and J lost 0 bases, with 10 bases between them. The CDR3 extends over 14 amino acids. For the CDR3, the DNA is TGTGCCAGCTCCGGGGGTGCAACTAATGAAAAACTGTTTTTT. Translating it yields CASSGGATNEKLFF. The variable domain in full, with the rest retrieved from reference TRBV25-1 and TRBJ1-4, is EADIYQTPRYLVIGTGKKITLECSQTMGHDKMYWYQQDPGMELHLIHYSYGVNSTEKGDLSSESTVSRIRTEHFPLTLESARPSHTSQYLCASSGGATNEKLFFGSGTQLSVL.

The V call is TRBV7-9, the J call TRBJ2-1; no reliable D call. Looked up from germline, CDR1 is SEHNR and CDR2 is FQNEAQ (reference sequence). This CDR3 comprises 13 residues. Trimming left V 4 bases short and J 4 bases short, with 8 bases between. The CDR3, as DNA: TGTGCCAGCAGCTACAGCGCTTACAATGAGCAGTTCTTC. It encodes CASSYSAYNEQFF.

This clonotype was counted between two and nine times. The V gene is TRBV5-1, the J gene TRBJ2-3; TRBD1 agrees at 10 bases. This CDR3 spans 17 amino acids. V dropped 0 bases and J dropped 6; count of bases not matched to a gene: 10. CDR1 is SGHRS, CDR2 YFSETQ, per germline. CDR3 bases: TGCGCCAGCAGCTTGGCCGTCGGGACAGGGGAGAGGGATACGCAGTATTTT. This codes for CASSLAVGTGERDTQYF.

This clonotype was observed a handful of times. The J gene is TRBJ2-1, the V gene TRBV20-1; 8 nucleotides agree with TRBD1. J lost 4 bases, V lost 6 bases, and 5 bases had no gene match. This CDR3 spans 13 amino acids. The germline CDR1 and CDR2 sequences are DFQATT and SNEGSKA (reference sequence). CDR3 loop: CSAKDRVYNEQFF. The CDR3 coding sequence is TGCAGTGCAAAGGACAGGGTATACAATGAGCAGTTCTTC.